This T cell receptor (beta chain) was sequenced during a study of blood T cell repertoires in COVID-19. Whole-study context: Sample material is recorded as cDNA or gDNA derived from T cells, B-cell-depleted T cells, or PBMCs.

The CDR3 sequence is 16 residues long. V was trimmed by 9 bases and J by 2 bases, leaving 20 bases between them. From germline, CDR1 is KGHDR and CDR2 SFDVKD. Authors' data handling: Reference gene primer amplification in the assay estimated nucleated cell counts. Profiled with immunoSEQ multiplex PCR; TCRdb holds only in-frame clones, not every one. The DNA was the basis for D and trimming; V, J and clone size are from that table. The sample gives approximately 110,000 clones, roughly 88% of which show up once; roughly 5.4% is in the top ten. The origin of this receptor is a human donor in a cohort sampled during active COVID-19. The specimen sequenced was peripheral blood. This chain joins TRBV24-1 and TRBJ2-3; D might be TRBD2 (6 bases). CDR3 region: CATSLGTYPATDTQYF. In DNA form, the CDR3 reads TGTGCCACCTCCCTCGGGACTTACCCAGCCACAGATACGCAGTATTTT.